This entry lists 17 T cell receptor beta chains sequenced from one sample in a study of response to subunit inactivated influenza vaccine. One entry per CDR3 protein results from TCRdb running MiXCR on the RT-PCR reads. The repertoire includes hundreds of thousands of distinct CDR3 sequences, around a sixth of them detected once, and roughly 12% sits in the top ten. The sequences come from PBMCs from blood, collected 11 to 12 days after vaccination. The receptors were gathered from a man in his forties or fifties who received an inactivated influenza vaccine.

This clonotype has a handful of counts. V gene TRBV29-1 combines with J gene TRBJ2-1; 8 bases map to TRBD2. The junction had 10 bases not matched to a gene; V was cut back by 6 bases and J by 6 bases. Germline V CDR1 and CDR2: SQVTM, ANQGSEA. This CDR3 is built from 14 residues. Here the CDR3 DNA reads TGCAGCGTACTGAGCGGGAGTGTAGGCAATGAGCAGTTCTTC. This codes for CSVLSGSVGNEQFF.

The CDR3 region is CSVGRQGNTEAFF. The CDR3, as DNA: TGCAGCGTTGGGCGACAGGGGAACACTGAAGCTTTCTTT. This chain connects TRBV29-1 to TRBJ1-1; 7 nucleotides align to TRBD1. This CDR3 spans 13 amino acids. V shed 4 bases, J shed 1 base, and the junction held 3 bases outside the gene matches. Germline loops: CDR1 SQVTM, CDR2 ANQGSEA.

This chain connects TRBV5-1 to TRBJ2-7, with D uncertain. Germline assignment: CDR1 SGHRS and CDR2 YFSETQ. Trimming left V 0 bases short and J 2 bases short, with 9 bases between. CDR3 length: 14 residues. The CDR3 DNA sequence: TGCGCCAGCAGCTTGGCAATGGAACCCTACGAGCAGTACTTC. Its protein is CASSLAMEPYEQYF.

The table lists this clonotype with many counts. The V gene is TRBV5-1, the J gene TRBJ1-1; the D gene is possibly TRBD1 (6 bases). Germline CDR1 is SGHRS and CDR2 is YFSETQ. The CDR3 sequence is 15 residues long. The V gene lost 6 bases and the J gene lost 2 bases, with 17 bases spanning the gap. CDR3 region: CASTQAGTLNTEAFF. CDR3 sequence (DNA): TGCGCCAGCACCCAAGCCGGGACACTAAACACTGAAGCTTTCTTT.

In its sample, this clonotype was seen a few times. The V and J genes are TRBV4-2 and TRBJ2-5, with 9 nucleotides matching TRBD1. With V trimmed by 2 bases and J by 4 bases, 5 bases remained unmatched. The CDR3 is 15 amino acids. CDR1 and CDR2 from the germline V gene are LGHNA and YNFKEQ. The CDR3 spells CASSQTGGRGETQYF. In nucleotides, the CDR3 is TGTGCCAGCAGCCAAACAGGGGGCAGGGGAGAGACCCAGTACTTC.

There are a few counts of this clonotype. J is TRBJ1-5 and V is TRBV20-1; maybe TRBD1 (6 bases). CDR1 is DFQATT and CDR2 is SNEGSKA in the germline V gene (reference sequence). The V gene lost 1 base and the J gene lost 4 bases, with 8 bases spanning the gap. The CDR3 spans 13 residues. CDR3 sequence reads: CSARATGNQPQHF. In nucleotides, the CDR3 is TGCAGTGCTAGAGCGACAGGAAATCAGCCCCAGCATTTT.

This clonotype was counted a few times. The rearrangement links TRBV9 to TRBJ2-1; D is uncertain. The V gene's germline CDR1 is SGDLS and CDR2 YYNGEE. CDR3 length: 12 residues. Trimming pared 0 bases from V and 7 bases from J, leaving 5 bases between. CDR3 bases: TGTGCCAGCAGCGTAGGGTTTAATGAGCAGTTCTTC. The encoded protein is CASSVGFNEQFF.

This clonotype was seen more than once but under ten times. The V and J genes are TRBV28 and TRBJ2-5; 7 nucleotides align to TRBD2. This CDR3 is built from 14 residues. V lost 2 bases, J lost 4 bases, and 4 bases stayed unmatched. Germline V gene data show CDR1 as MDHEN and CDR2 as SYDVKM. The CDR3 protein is CASSLRPGGETQYF. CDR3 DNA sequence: TGTGCCAGCAGTTTAAGGCCGGGAGGAGAGACCCAGTACTTC. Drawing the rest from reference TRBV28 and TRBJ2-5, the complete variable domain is DVKVTQSSRYLVKRTGEKVFLECVQDMDHENMFWYRQDPGLGLRLIYFSYDVKMKEKGDIPEGYSVSREKKERFSLILESASTNQTSMYLCASSLRPGGETQYFGPGTRLLVL.

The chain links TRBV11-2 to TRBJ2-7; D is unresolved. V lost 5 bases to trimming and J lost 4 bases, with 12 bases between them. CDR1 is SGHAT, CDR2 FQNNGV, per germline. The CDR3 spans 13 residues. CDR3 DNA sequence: TGTGCCAGCAGCCTGAGCCCTGGTTACGAGCAGTACTTC. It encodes CASSLSPGYEQYF. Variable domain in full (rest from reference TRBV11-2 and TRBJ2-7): EAGVAQSPRYKIIEKRQSVAFWCNPISGHATLYWYQQILGQGPKLLIQFQNNGVVDDSQLPKDRFSAERLKGVDSTLKIQPAKLEDSAVYLCASSLSPGYEQYFGPGTRLTVT.

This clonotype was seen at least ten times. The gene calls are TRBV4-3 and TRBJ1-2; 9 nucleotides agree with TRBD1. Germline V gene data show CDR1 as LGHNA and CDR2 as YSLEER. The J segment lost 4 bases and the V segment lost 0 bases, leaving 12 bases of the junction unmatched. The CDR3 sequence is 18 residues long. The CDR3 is CASSQDSTGTGRIYGYTF. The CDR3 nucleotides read TGCGCCAGCAGCCAAGACTCTACCGGGACAGGGAGGATCTATGGCTACACCTTC.

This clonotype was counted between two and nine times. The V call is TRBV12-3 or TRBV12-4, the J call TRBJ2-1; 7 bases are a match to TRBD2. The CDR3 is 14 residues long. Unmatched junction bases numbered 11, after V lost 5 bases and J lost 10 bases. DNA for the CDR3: TGTGCCAGCAGTCCCCCCCGAACTAGCGCCGAGCAGTTCTTC. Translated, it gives CASSPPRTSAEQFF.

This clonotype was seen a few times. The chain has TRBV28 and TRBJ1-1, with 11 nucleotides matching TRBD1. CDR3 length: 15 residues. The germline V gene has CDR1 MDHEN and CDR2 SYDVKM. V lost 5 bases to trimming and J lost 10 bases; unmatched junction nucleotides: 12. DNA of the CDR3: TGTGCCAGCAGTCCAACCGGGACAGGGGGGTTGGTAGCTTTCTTT. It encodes CASSPTGTGGLVAFF. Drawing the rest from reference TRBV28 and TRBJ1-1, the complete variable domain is DVKVTQSSRYLVKRTGEKVFLECVQDMDHENMFWYRQDPGLGLRLIYFSYDVKMKEKGDIPEGYSVSREKKERFSLILESASTNQTSMYLCASSPTGTGGLVAFFGQGTRLTVV.

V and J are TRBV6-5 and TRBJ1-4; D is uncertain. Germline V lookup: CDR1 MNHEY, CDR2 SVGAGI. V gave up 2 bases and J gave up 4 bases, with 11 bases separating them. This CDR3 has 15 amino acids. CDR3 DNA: TGTGCCAGCAGTTACCCGGGCAGTCTTAATGAAAAACTGTTTTTT. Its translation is CASSYPGSLNEKLFF.

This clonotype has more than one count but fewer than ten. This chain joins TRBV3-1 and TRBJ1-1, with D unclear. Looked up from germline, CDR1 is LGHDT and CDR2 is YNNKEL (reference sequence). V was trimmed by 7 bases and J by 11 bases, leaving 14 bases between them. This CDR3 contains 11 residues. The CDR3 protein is CASIHYDAAFF. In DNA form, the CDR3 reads TGTGCCAGCATACACTATGACGCGGCTTTCTTT.

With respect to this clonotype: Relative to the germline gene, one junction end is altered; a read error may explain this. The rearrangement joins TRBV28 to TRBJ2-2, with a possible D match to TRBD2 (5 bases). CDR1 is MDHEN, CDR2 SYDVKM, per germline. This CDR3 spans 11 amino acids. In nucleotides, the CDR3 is TGTGCCAGCAGCAGGAACACCGGGGAGCTGTTT. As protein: CASSRNTGELF.

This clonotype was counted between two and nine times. In DNA, the CDR3 is TGTGCCAGCAGCATGGGACACATGAACACTGAAGCTTTCTTT. Translating it yields CASSMGHMNTEAFF. The V and J genes are TRBV5-5 and TRBJ1-1, with D maybe TRBD1 (6 bases). V was cut by 4 bases and J by 0 bases, with 10 bases left in between. The CDR3 contains 14 residues. Per germline, CDR1 SGHKS and CDR2 YYEKEE (reference sequence).

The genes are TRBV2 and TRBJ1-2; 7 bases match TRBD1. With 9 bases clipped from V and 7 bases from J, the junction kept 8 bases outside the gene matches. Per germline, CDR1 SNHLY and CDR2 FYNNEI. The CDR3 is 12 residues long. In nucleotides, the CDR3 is TGTGCCAGATTCGGGACAGCGAGTGGCTACACCTTC. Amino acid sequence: CARFGTASGYTF.